This T cell receptor (beta chain) originates from a study of blood T cell repertoires in COVID-19. Study in general: Acute and convalescent COVID-19 samples came from the United States, Italy and Spain. PBMCs, B-cell-depleted T cells, or T cells provided the cDNA or gDNA that made up the material.

Per the study methods: For nucleated cells, counts were estimated from reference gene primer amplification. Sequencing used immunoSEQ multiplex PCR; TCRdb keeps in-frame clones, though not all of them. V and J calls and clone size are given by that table; D and trimming were obtained from the DNA. Seen here are 250,000 to 300,000 clones, 80% to 90% observed once, and the top ten hold roughly 4%. The V gene's germline CDR1 is SGDLS and CDR2 YYNGEE. Trimming took 3 bases from V and 6 from J, leaving 25 bases between them. This CDR3 region has 17 residues. The sequence came from a man aged 60 to 69 with acute or convalescent COVID-19. Sequencing was performed on peripheral blood. The V call is TRBV9, the J call TRBJ2-7, with no clear D. The CDR3, as DNA: TGTGCCAGCAGCGCCGACCTCCCACATCGAGGCACCGTCGAGCAGTACTTC. Encoded protein: CASSADLPHRGTVEQYF.